Included here is one T cell receptor (beta chain) sequence, with context. Its antigen remains unidentified. This record belongs to a study of response to subunit inactivated influenza vaccine. Findings of the study overall: The authors suggested that few new T cells are recruited per seasonal influenza vaccination.

Germline-derived CDR1 and CDR2 are SGHRS and YFSETQ. With 0 bases clipped from V and 6 bases from J, the junction kept 8 bases outside the gene matches. This CDR3 is built from 15 residues. From the RT-PCR reads, TCRdb called clonotypes with MiXCR, one entry per CDR3 protein. The sample holds a few hundred thousand distinct CDR3 sequences, approximately 14% seen once. The clonotype comes from a man in his fifties or sixties who received an inactivated influenza vaccine. The chain links TRBV5-1 to TRBJ1-1, with 7 bases matching TRBD1. The sample in question was PBMCs from blood, obtained approximately 13 days after vaccination. CDR3 residues: CASSLEGQSFAEAFF. CDR3 coding DNA: TGCGCCAGCAGCTTGGAGGGACAGAGTTTTGCTGAAGCTTTCTTT.